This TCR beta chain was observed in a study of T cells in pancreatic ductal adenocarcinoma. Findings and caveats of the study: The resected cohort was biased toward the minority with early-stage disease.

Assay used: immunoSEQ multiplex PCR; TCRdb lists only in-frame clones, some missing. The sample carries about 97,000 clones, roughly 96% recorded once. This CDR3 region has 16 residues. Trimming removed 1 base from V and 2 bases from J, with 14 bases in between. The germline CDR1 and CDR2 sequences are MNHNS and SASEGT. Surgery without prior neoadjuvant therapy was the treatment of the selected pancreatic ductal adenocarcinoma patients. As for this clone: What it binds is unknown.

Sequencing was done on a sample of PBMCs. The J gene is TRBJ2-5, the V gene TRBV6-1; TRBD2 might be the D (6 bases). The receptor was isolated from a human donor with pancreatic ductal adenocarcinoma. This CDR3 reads CASSEGRGGFQETQYF. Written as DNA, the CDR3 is TGTGCCAGCAGTGAAGGGAGGGGCGGTTTTCAAGAGACCCAGTACTTC.